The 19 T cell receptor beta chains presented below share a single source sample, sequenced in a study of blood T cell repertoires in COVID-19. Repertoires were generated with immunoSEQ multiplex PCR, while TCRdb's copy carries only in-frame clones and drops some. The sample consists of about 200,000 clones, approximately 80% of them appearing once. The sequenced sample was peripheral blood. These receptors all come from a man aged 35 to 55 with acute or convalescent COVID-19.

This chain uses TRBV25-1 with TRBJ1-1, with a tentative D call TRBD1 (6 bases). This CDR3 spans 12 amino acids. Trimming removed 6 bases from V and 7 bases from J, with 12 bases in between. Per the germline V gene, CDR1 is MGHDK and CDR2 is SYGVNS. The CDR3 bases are TGTGCCAGCAGCCGATCAGGGGATGAAGCTTTCTTT. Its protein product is CASSRSGDEAFF.

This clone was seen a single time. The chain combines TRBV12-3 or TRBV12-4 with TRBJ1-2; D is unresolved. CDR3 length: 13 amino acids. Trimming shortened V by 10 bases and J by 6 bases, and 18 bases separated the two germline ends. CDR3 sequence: CATFRAGMNGYTF. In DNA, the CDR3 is TGTGCCACTTTCCGGGCGGGAATGAATGGCTACACCTTC.

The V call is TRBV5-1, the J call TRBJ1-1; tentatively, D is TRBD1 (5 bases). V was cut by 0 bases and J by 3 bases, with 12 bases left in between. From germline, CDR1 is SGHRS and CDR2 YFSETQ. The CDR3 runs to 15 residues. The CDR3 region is CASSLAAPGYTEAFF. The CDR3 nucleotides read TGCGCCAGCAGCTTGGCTGCTCCAGGGTACACTGAAGCTTTCTTT.

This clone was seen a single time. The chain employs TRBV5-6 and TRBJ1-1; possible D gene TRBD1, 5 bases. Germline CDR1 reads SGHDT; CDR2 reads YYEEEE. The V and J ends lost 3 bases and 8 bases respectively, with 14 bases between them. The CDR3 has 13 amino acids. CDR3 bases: TGTGCCAGCAGCTCCCGGAGGGACGGCGAAGCTTTCTTT. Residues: CASSSRRDGEAFF.

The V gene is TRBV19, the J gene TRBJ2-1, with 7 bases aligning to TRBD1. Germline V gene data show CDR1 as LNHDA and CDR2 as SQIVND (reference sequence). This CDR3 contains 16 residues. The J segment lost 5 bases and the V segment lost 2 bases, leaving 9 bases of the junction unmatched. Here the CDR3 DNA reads TGTGCCAGTAGTATATCCCACCGGACAGGTGACAATGAGCAGTTCTTC. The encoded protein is CASSISHRTGDNEQFF.

DNA for the CDR3: TGTGCCAGCAGGCCGGGACAGGGCCCCTACGAGCAGTACTTC. Its translation is CASRPGQGPYEQYF. This sequence joins TRBV6-5 and TRBJ2-7, with 9 bases that match TRBD1. The CDR3 spans 14 residues. Germline assignment: CDR1 MNHEY and CDR2 SVGAGI. J was trimmed by 2 bases and V by 6 bases; bases with no gene match: 5.

This chain's CDR3 is CASRSAARENTGELFF. The CDR3 nucleotides read TGTGCCAGCAGGTCGGCGGCGCGGGAGAACACCGGGGAGCTGTTTTTT. The chain combines TRBV7-9 with TRBJ2-2; TRBD2 is a possible D gene (6 bases). CDR3 length: 16 residues. The ends were cut back, 6 bases at V and 1 base at J, with 15 bases in the middle. The V gene's germline CDR1 is SEHNR and CDR2 FQNEAQ (reference sequence).

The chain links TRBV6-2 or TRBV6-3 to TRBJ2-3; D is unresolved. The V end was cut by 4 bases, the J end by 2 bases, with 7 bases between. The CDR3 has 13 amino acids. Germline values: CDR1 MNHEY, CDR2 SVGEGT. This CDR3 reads CASSFEITDTQYF. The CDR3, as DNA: TGTGCCAGCAGTTTTGAGATCACAGATACGCAGTATTTT.

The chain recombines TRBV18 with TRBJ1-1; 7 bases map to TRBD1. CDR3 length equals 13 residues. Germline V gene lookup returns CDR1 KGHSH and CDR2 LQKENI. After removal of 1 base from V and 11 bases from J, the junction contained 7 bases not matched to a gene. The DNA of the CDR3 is TGTGCCAGCTCACCACGACAGGGCGATAGCGCTTTCTTT. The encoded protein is CASSPRQGDSAFF.

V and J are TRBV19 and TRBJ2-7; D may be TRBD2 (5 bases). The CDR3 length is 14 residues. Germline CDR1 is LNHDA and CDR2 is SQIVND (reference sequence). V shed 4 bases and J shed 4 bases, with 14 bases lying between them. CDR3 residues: CASSTPADSYEQYF. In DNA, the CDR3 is TGTGCCAGTAGTACCCCAGCGGACTCTTACGAGCAGTACTTC.

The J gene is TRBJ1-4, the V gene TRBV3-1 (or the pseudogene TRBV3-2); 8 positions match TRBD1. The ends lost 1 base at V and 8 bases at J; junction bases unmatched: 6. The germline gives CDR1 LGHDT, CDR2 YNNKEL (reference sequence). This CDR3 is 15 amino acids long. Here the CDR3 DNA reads TGTGCCAGCAGCCAAGCCCCAGGGGGCGAGGAAAAACTGTTTTTT. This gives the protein CASSQAPGGEEKLFF.

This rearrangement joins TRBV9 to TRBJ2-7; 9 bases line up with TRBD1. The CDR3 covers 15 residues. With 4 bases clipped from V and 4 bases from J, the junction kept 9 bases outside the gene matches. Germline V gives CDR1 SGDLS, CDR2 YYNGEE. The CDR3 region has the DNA TGTGCCAGCAGCCCCCGGGACAGGGAAGGGTACGAGCAGTACTTC. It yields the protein CASSPRDREGYEQYF. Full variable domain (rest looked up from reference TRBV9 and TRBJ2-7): DSGVTQTPKHLITATGQRVTLRCSPRSGDLSVYWYQQSLDQGLQFLIQYYNGEERAKGNILERFSAQQFPDLHSELNLSSLELGDSALYFCASSPRDREGYEQYFGPGTRLTVT.

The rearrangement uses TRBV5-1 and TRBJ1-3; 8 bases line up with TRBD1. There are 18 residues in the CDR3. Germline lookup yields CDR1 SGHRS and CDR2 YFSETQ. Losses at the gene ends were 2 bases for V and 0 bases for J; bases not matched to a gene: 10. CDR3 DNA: TGCGCCAGCAGCTTCTACCCCGGGACAGGAGACTCTGGAAACACCATATATTTT. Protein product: CASSFYPGTGDSGNTIYF. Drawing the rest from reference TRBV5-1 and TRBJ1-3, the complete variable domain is KAGVTQTPRYLIKTRGQQVTLSCSPISGHRSVSWYQQTPGQGLQFLFEYFSETQRNKGNFPGRFSGRQFSNSRSEMNVSTLELGDSALYLCASSFYPGTGDSGNTIYFGEGSWLTVV.

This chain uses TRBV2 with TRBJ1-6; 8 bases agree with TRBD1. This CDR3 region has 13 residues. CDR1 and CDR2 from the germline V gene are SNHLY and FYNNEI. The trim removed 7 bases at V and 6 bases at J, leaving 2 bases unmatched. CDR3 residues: CASKDRANSPLHF. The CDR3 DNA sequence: TGTGCCAGCAAGGACAGGGCTAATTCACCCCTCCACTTT.

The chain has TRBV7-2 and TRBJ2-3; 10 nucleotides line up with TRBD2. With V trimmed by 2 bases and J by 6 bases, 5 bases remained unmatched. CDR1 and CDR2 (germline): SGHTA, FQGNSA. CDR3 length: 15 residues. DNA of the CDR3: TGTGCCAGCAGCTTACAAGCGGGAGGGTTCGATACGCAGTATTTT. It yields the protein CASSLQAGGFDTQYF. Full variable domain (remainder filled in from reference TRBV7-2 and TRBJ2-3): GAGVSQSPSNKVTEKGKDVELRCDPISGHTALYWYRQSLGQGLEFLIYFQGNSAPDKSGLPSDRFSAERTGGSVSTLTIQRTQQEDSAVYLCASSLQAGGFDTQYFGPGTRLTVL.

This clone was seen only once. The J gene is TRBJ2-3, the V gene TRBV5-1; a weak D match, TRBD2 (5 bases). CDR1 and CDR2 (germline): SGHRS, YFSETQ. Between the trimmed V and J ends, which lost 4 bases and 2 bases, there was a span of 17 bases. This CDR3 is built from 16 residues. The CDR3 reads CASSVTGVRNTDTQYF. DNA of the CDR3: TGCGCCAGCAGCGTGACCGGGGTCCGAAACACAGATACGCAGTATTTT.

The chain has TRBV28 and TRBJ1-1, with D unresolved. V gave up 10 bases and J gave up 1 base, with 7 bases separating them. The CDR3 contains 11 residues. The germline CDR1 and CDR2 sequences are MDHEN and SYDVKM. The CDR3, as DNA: TGTGCCATAGAGGCGAACACTGAAGCTTTCTTT. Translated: CAIEANTEAFF.

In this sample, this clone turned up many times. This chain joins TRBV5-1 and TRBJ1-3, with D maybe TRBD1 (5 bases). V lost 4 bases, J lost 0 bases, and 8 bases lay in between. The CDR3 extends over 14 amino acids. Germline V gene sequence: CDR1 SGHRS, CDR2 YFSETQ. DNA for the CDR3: TGCGCCAGCAGCGATACAGGCTCTGGAAACACCATATATTTT. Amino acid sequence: CASSDTGSGNTIYF.

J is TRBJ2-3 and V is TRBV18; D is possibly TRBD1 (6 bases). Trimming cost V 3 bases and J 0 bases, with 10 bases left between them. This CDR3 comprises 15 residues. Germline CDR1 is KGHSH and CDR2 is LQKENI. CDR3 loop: CASSPSTGSTDTQYF. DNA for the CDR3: TGTGCCAGCTCACCTTCGACAGGAAGCACAGATACGCAGTATTTT.